The clone carrying this TCR beta chain was found once. The antigen remains undetermined. CDR1 and CDR2 from the germline V gene are SGHRS and YFSETQ. This CDR3 has 13 amino acids. Deletions cut 3 bases from V and 5 bases from J, with 11 bases between. Assay: immunoSEQ multiplex PCR; the TCRdb copy retains only in-frame clones and omits some. Among under 100,000 clones listed, around nine tenths were seen once. The entry originates in a study of OX40 agonist ivuxolimab in advanced cancers. Whole-study findings and limits: There were, on average, more expanded clones in CD8+ T cells than in CD4+.

The receptor's source is an adult with an advanced solid tumor such as melanoma, head and neck, liver or kidney cancer. This chain uses TRBV5-1 with TRBJ1-1; perhaps TRBD1 as D (5 bases). The sample in question was CD4+ or CD8+ T cells sorted from blood, obtained in a trial of the OX40 agonist ivuxolimab. CDR3 loop: CASSYTRETEAFF. The CDR3, as DNA: TGCGCCAGCAGCTATACCAGGGAAACTGAAGCTTTCTTT.